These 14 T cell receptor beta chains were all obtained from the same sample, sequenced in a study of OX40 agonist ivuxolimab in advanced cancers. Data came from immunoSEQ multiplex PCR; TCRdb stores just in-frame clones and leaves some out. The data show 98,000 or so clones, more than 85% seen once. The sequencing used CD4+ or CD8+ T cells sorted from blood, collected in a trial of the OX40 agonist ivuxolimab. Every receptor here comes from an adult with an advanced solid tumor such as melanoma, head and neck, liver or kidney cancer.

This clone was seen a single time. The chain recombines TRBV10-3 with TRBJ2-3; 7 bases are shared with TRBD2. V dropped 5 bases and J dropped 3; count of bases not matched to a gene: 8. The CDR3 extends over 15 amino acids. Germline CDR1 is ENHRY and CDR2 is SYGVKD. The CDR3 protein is CAISQGAGRTDTQYF. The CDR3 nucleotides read TGTGCCATCAGTCAGGGAGCGGGAAGGACAGATACGCAGTATTTT.

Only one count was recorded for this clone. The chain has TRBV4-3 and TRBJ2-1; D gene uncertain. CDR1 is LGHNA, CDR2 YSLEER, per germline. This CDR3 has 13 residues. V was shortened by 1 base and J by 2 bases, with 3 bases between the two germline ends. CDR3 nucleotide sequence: TGCGCCAGCAGCCAAGGGACCTACAATGAGCAGTTCTTC. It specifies CASSQGTYNEQFF.

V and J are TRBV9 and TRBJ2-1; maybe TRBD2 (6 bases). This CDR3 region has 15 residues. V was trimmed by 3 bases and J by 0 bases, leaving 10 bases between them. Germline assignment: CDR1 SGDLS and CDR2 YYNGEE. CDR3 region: CASSAGTFSYNEQFF. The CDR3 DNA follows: TGTGCCAGCAGCGCAGGGACTTTCTCCTACAATGAGCAGTTCTTC. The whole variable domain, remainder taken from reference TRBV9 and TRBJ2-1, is DSGVTQTPKHLITATGQRVTLRCSPRSGDLSVYWYQQSLDQGLQFLIQYYNGEERAKGNILERFSAQQFPDLHSELNLSSLELGDSALYFCASSAGTFSYNEQFFGPGTRLTVL.

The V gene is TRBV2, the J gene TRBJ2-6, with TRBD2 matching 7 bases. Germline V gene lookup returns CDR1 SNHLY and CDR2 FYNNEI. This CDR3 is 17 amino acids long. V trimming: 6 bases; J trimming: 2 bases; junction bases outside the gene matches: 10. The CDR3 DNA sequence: TGTGCCAGCAGATACTCCCTGGCGGGGGCTGGGGCCAACGTCCTGACTTTC. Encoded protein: CASRYSLAGAGANVLTF.

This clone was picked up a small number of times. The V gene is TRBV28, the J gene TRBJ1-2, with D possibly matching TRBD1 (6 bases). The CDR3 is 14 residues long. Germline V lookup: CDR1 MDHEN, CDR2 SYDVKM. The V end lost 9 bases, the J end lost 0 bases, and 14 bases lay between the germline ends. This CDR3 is CASTGQKTNYGYTF. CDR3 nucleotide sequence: TGTGCCAGTACGGGACAAAAAACTAACTATGGCTACACCTTC.

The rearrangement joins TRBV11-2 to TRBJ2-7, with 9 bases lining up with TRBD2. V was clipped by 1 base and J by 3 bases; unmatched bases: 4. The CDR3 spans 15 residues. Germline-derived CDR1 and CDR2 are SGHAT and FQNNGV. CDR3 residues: CASSLAAGGIYEQYF. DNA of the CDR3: TGTGCCAGCAGCTTAGCGGCGGGAGGGATCTACGAGCAGTACTTC. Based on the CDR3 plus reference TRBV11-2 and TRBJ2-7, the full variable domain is EAGVAQSPRYKIIEKRQSVAFWCNPISGHATLYWYQQILGQGPKLLIQFQNNGVVDDSQLPKDRFSAERLKGVDSTLKIQPAKLEDSAVYLCASSLAAGGIYEQYFGPGTRLTVT.

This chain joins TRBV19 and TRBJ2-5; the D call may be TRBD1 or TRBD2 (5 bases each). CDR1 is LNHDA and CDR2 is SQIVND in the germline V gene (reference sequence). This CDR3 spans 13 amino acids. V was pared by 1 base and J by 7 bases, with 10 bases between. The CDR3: CASSIGGKGTQYF. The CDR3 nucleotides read TGTGCCAGTAGTATAGGGGGGAAGGGGACCCAGTACTTC.

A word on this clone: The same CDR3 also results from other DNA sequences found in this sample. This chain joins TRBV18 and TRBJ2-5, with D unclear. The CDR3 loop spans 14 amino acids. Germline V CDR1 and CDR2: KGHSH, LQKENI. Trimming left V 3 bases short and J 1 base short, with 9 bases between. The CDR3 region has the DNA TGTGCCAGCTCACCGCCGGGTCTCCAAGAGACCCAGTACTTC. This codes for CASSPPGLQETQYF.

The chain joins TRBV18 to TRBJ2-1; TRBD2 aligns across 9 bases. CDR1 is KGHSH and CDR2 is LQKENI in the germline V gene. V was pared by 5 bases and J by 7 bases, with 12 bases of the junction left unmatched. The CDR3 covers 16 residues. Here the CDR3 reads CASSSNRLAGSNEQFF. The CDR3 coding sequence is TGTGCCAGCTCATCAAACCGGCTAGCGGGGTCAAATGAGCAGTTCTTC. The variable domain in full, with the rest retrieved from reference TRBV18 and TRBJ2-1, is NAGVMQNPRHLVRRRGQEARLRCSPMKGHSHVYWYRQLPEEGLKFMVYLQKENIIDESGMPKERFSAEFPKEGPSILRIQQVVRGDSAAYFCASSSNRLAGSNEQFFGPGTRLTVL.

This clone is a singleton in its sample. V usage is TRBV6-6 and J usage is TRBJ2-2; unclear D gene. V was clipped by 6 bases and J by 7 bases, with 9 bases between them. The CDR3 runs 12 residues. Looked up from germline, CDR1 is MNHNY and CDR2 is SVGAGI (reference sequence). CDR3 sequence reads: CASSEWSGELFF. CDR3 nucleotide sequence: TGTGCCAGCAGCGAGTGGAGCGGGGAGCTGTTTTTT.

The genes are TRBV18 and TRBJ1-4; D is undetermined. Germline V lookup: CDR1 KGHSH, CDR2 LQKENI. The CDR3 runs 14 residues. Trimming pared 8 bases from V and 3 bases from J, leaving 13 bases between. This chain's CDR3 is CASTSGMANEKLFF. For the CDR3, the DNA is TGTGCCAGCACTTCTGGGATGGCTAATGAAAAACTGTTTTTT.

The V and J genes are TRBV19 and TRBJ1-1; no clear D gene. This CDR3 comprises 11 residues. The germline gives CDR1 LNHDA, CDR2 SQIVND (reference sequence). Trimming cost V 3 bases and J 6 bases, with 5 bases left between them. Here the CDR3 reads CASSMGSEAFF. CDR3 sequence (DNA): TGTGCCAGTAGTATGGGCTCTGAAGCTTTCTTT.

CDR3 nucleotide sequence: TGTGCCAGCAGCGTCACAGGGGCGAGAAACACCATATATTTT. Protein product: CASSVTGARNTIYF. The chain has TRBV13 and TRBJ1-3; 7 bases agree with TRBD1. Germline V CDR1 and CDR2: PRHDT, FYEKMQ (reference sequence). The CDR3 has 14 amino acids. The V gene end was trimmed by 5 bases and the J gene end by 5 bases; junction bases not matched to a gene: 6.

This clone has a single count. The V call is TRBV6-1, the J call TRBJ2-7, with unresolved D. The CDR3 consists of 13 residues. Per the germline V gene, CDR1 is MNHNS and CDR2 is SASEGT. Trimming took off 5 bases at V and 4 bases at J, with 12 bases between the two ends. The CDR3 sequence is CASSNLGGYEQYF. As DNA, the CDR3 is TGTGCCAGCAGTAATCTAGGCGGTTACGAGCAGTACTTC.